This T cell receptor (beta chain) was found in a study of T cells in Graves' hyperthyroidism and ophthalmopathy. Hyperthyroidism was newly diagnosed in patients aged 18 to 65 (duration under 2 months). The PBMCs were sourced from fresh peripheral blood (about 10 ml). Losses at the gene ends were 9 bases for V and 0 bases for J; bases not matched to a gene: 8. This CDR3 is built from 14 residues. The germline CDR1 and CDR2 sequences are SNHLY and FYNNEI. The source material, RNA transcripts, was used to amplify TCR beta CDR3 regions. The study used the HTBI primer set for a first-round RT-PCR of the TCR CDR3. MiXCR was run by TCRdb on the multiplex PCR reads, yielding one entry per CDR3 protein. Here the sample spans some 600,000 distinct CDR3 sequences, roughly 14% being singletons. This clonotype was seen many times.

The TCR sequence derives from a woman aged 25 to 39 with Graves' hyperthyroidism that later progressed to Graves' ophthalmopathy. V is TRBV2 and J is TRBJ2-7, with TRBD1 identical over 7 bases. Sequencing used blood. The CDR3 loop is CASAETGSSYEQYF. The CDR3, as DNA: TGTGCCAGTGCGGAGACAGGGAGCTCCTACGAGCAGTACTTC.